Sequencing of this T cell receptor beta chain was carried out in a study of T cells after yellow fever vaccination. Study as a whole: Where fractions had low cell numbers, libraries were prepared from them with the SMART-Seq v4 Ultra Low Input RNA kit.

Germline CDR1 and CDR2: SNHLY and FYNNEI. V shed 6 bases and J shed 2 bases, with 12 bases lying between them. This CDR3 is built from 14 residues. In regard to this clonotype: Its antigen is undetermined.

TCRdb fed the 5' RACE reads into MiXCR, producing one record per CDR3 protein. The table shows some 240,000 distinct CDR3 sequences, with approximately 3% occurring only once. Points from the study as a whole: Shared CD4/CD8 clonotypes were a small share, likely from convergent recombination. Weaker overall was a secondary response that nonetheless peaked faster, on day 5 versus 15.

The rearrangement uses TRBV2 and TRBJ2-3; perhaps TRBD1 as D (6 bases). Material: CD4+ T cells sorted from PBMCs, obtained 10 days after the yellow fever booster vaccination. The TCR sequence derives from a man between 18 and 29 years old who received the YFV17D yellow fever vaccine. The CDR3 protein is CASRKGEHTDTQYF. Written as DNA, the CDR3 is TGTGCCAGCAGGAAGGGGGAACACACAGATACGCAGTATTTT.